These 18 T cell receptor beta chains were sequenced from one sample in a study of blood T cell repertoires in COVID-19. Measured with immunoSEQ multiplex PCR; TCRdb has only the in-frame clones, and not every one. In the table there are some 200,000 clones, roughly 80% of which are singletons. The sequencing sample was made of peripheral blood. The receptors shown here come from a woman in her 70s with COVID-19, enrolled during active disease.

CDR3 DNA sequence: TGTGCCAGCAGCCACATAGGTACAGGGGCCATCGGGGAGCTGTTTTTT. Protein sequence: CASSHIGTGAIGELFF. J is TRBJ2-2 and V is TRBV3-1 (or the pseudogene TRBV3-2); 7 bases align to TRBD1. The trim removed 3 bases at V and 7 bases at J, leaving 11 bases unmatched. Germline CDR1 and CDR2: LGHDT and YNNKEL (reference sequence). The CDR3 covers 16 residues.

The rearrangement joins TRBV2 to TRBJ2-7; 7 bases align to TRBD2. V was pared by 3 bases and J by 3 bases, with 2 bases of the junction left unmatched. CDR3 size: 13 residues. Germline V gives CDR1 SNHLY, CDR2 FYNNEI. CDR3: CASSDGGSYEQYF. CDR3 DNA sequence: TGTGCCAGCAGTGACGGCGGGAGCTACGAGCAGTACTTC.

This clone was found a few times. The genes are TRBV3-1 (or the pseudogene TRBV3-2) and TRBJ2-5, with 12 bases identical to TRBD2. This CDR3 region has 15 residues. With 1 base clipped from V and 3 bases from J, the junction kept 0 bases outside the gene matches. Germline CDR1 LGHDT, CDR2 YNNKEL (reference sequence). CDR3 in amino acids: CASSQGTSGKETQYF. The CDR3 coding sequence is TGTGCCAGCAGCCAAGGGACTAGCGGGAAAGAGACCCAGTACTTC.

The CDR3, as DNA: TGTGCCACCAGGGGGACTAGCGCCTCCGGGGAGCTGTTTTTT. This codes for CATRGTSASGELFF. The chain carries TRBV24-1 and TRBJ2-2; 10 bases are a match to TRBD2. Germline V CDR1 and CDR2: KGHDR, SFDVKD. The ends lost 7 bases at V and 6 bases at J; junction bases unmatched: 4. There are 14 residues in the CDR3.

This chain joins TRBV2 and TRBJ2-2; TRBD1 might be the D (5 bases). Trimming pared 6 bases from V and 4 bases from J, leaving 15 bases between. This CDR3 comprises 15 residues. The germline V gene encodes CDR1 SNHLY and CDR2 FYNNEI. The DNA of the CDR3 is TGTGCCAGCAGCCAAGGGGTTAGGACCACCGGGGAGCTGTTTTTT. It yields the protein CASSQGVRTTGELFF.

This chain links TRBV28 with TRBJ2-6, with a weak D call TRBD1 (6 bases). The CDR3 has 18 residues. Trimming took off 4 bases at V and 4 bases at J, with 20 bases between the two ends. The germline V gene has CDR1 MDHEN and CDR2 SYDVKM. The CDR3 spells CASSSPGTPFDGANVLTF. CDR3 sequence (DNA): TGTGCCAGCAGTTCTCCCGGGACACCCTTCGACGGGGCCAACGTCCTGACTTTC.

This sequence joins TRBV5-4 and TRBJ1-4; 9 bases fit TRBD1. The germline V gene encodes CDR1 SGHNT and CDR2 YYREEE (reference sequence). V lost 3 bases, J lost 5 bases, and 5 bases stayed unmatched. The CDR3 consists of 15 residues. The CDR3 DNA sequence: TGTGCCAGCAGCTCCAGGACAGGGGCCAATGAAAAACTGTTTTTT. Amino acid sequence: CASSSRTGANEKLFF.

The rearrangement links TRBV3-1 (or the pseudogene TRBV3-2) to TRBJ2-1, with D tentatively TRBD1 (6 bases). The germline V and J ends were trimmed by 1 base and 10 bases, with 11 bases remaining between them. Germline values: CDR1 LGHDT, CDR2 YNNKEL (reference sequence). CDR3 length: 13 residues. The CDR3 region has the DNA TGTGCCAGCAGCCAAGCCCTGGACAGAGAGCAGTTCTTC. Amino acids: CASSQALDREQFF.

The chain links TRBV7-2 to TRBJ2-2, with D possibly being TRBD1 (5 bases). Trimming removed 4 bases at V and 2 bases at J, with 11 bases between. CDR1 and CDR2 (germline): SGHTA, FQGNSA. CDR3 length: 15 amino acids. CDR3 DNA: TGTGCCAGCAGCTCGCCGGACAAAAACACCGGGGAGCTGTTTTTT. Amino acid sequence: CASSSPDKNTGELFF.

The V call is TRBV5-5, the J call TRBJ1-2; 7 positions match TRBD1. The trim removed 2 bases at V and 4 bases at J, leaving 5 bases unmatched. The CDR3 is made up of 14 amino acids. The germline CDR1 and CDR2 sequences are SGHKS and YYEKEE (reference sequence). The CDR3 region has the DNA TGTGCCAGCAGCTTCCAGACAGGGCCCTATGGCTACACCTTC. Residues: CASSFQTGPYGYTF.

The chain joins TRBV7-7 to TRBJ2-5; 13 bases agree with TRBD2. The CDR3 spans 16 residues. From germline, CDR1 is SSHAT and CDR2 FNYEAQ (reference sequence). V trimming: 5 bases; J trimming: 4 bases; junction bases outside the gene matches: 7. Written as DNA, the CDR3 is TGTGCCAGCAGCATTGGGACTAGCGGGAAGAGAGAGACCCAGTACTTC. Translated, it gives CASSIGTSGKRETQYF.

This clone was recorded a few times. The chain combines TRBV7-2 with TRBJ2-3; possible D gene TRBD1, 6 bases. CDR3 size: 15 residues. Trimming pared 2 bases from V and 1 base from J, leaving 10 bases between. Germline-derived CDR1 and CDR2 are SGHTA and FQGNSA. CDR3 sequence: CASSLTGSGTDTQYF. DNA for the CDR3: TGTGCCAGCAGCTTAACAGGGTCCGGCACAGATACGCAGTATTTT.

The chain employs TRBV30 and TRBJ1-6; D call uncertain. Looked up from germline, CDR1 is GTSNPN and CDR2 is SVGIG (reference sequence). This CDR3 is built from 14 residues. Between the trimmed V and J ends, which lost 0 bases and 9 bases, there was a span of 12 bases. The CDR3 DNA is TGTGCCTGGAGTGTTGGTACCGGTCGTTCACCCCTCCACTTT. This translates into CAWSVGTGRSPLHF.

The chain carries TRBV20-1 and TRBJ2-3; 10 nucleotides match TRBD2. Germline V lookup: CDR1 DFQATT, CDR2 SNEGSKA (reference sequence). J gave up 7 bases and V 3 bases, and 10 bases lay outside the gene matches. CDR3 size: 15 residues. The CDR3, as DNA: TGCAGTGCTAGTCTAGCGGGAGCCCCGGGAAATACGCAGTATTTT. It translates to CSASLAGAPGNTQYF.

This chain uses TRBV5-1 with TRBJ2-2; the match to TRBD2 covers 8 bases. Germline trimming cut 7 bases from V and 7 bases from J; bases unmatched to any gene: 6. The CDR3 runs to 13 residues. Per germline, CDR1 SGHRS and CDR2 YFSETQ. DNA of the CDR3: TGCGCCAGCGGGGTAGCGGGAAACGGGGAGCTGTTTTTT. This encodes CASGVAGNGELFF.

The DNA for the CDR3 is TGTGCCAGCAGCTCGGACAGGCAGCTGGGCTACACCTTC. This gives the protein CASSSDRQLGYTF. The chain has TRBV7-9 and TRBJ1-2; 7 bases agree with TRBD1. The CDR3 spans 13 residues. V shed 4 bases, J shed 8 bases, and the junction held 7 bases outside the gene matches. The V gene's germline CDR1 is SEHNR and CDR2 FQNEAQ (reference sequence).

This sequence joins TRBV9 and TRBJ1-1; a weak D match, TRBD1 (6 bases). Trimming stripped 3 bases from V and 1 base from J, with 13 bases between. CDR3 length: 15 residues. The V gene's germline CDR1 is SGDLS and CDR2 YYNGEE. The CDR3 coding sequence is TGTGCCAGCAGCGCTTTCGGCAGGGGGAACACTGAAGCTTTCTTT. Protein product: CASSAFGRGNTEAFF.

This rearrangement joins TRBV3-1 (or the pseudogene TRBV3-2) to TRBJ1-1; no definite D call. Between the trimmed V and J ends, which lost 1 base and 11 bases, there was a span of 14 bases. Germline CDR1 and CDR2: LGHDT and YNNKEL (reference sequence). The CDR3 runs 13 residues. This chain's CDR3 is CASSQVYGESAFF. In DNA, the CDR3 is TGTGCCAGCAGCCAAGTTTATGGGGAGTCGGCTTTCTTT.